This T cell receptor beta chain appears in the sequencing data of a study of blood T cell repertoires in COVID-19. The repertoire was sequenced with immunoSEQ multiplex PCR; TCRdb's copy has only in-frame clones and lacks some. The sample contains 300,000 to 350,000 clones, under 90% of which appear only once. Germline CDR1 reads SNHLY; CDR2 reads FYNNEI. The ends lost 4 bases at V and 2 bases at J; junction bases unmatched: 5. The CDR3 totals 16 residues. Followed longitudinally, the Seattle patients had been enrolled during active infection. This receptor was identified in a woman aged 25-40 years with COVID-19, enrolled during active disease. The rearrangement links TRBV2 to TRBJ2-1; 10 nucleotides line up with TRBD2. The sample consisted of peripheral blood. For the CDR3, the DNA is TGTGCCAGCAGTGGGGGGACTAGCGTTCCCTACAATGAGCAGTTCTTC. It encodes CASSGGTSVPYNEQFF.